This TCR beta chain was identified in a study of blood T cell repertoires in COVID-19. On the study more broadly: The study drew acute and convalescent COVID-19 samples from the United States, Italy and Spain. T cells, B-cell-depleted T cells, or PBMCs supplied cDNA or gDNA.

Seattle enrolled patients during active infection and tracked them longitudinally. In the original workflow: Estimation of nucleated cell counts was performed using reference gene primer amplification. Assay: immunoSEQ multiplex PCR; the TCRdb copy retains only in-frame clones and omits some. From that table come the V and J calls and clone size; the DNA was used to work out D and trimming. Of approximately 260,000 clones listed, around 90% are singletons. The CDR3 loop spans 14 amino acids. Germline CDR1 reads SGHRS; CDR2 reads YFSETQ. V gave up 5 bases and J gave up 1 base, with 10 bases separating them.

Sequencing was done on a sample of peripheral blood. This clonotype was obtained from a woman in her sixties or seventies with COVID-19, enrolled during active disease. This chain links TRBV5-1 with TRBJ2-1, with TRBD2 as a possible D gene (5 bases). The CDR3 DNA is TGCGCCAGCAGGGCGGGCTGGTCCTACAATGAGCAGTTCTTC. Translated: CASRAGWSYNEQFF.